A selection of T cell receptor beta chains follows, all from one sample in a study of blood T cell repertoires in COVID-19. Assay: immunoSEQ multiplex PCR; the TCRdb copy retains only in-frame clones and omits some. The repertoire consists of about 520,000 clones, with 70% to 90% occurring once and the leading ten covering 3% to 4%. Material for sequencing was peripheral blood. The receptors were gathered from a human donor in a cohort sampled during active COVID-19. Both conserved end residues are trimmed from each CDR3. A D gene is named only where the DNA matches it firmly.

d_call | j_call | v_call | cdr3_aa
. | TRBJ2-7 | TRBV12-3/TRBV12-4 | ASSLAREQY
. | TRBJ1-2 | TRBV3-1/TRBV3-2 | ASSQGTVYGYT
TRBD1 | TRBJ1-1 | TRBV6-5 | ASSYSGTGRTEAF
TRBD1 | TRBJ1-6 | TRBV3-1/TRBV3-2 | ASSQGSGTGGSPLH
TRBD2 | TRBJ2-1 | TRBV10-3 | AIRRLAGEVNEQF
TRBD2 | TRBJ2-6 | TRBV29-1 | SVAREGSGANVLT
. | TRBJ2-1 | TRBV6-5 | ASRSAGNNEQF
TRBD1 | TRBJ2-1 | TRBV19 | ASSTWDRGTNEQF
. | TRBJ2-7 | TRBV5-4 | ASSATGTPNYEQY
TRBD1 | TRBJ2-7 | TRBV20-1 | SATTGDEQY
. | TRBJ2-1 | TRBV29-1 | SGARGSSYNEQF
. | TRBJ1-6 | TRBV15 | ATSRLDSNNSPLH
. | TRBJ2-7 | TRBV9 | ASSVGRAPYEQY
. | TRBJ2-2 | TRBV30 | AWMVQGNTGELF
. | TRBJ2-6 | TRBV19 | ASSSDSSGANVLT
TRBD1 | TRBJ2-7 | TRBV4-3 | ASSWRTGAGEQY
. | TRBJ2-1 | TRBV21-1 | ASSTIFRGSNNEQF
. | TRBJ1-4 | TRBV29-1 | SVESPGSPTNEKLF
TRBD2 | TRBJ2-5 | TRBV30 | AWSPIAGPGETQY
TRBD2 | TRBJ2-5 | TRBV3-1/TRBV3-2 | ASSADRRLAGWQETQY
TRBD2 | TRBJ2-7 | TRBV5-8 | ASSFRAGGPEQY
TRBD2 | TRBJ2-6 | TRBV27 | ASGASGVSSGANVLT
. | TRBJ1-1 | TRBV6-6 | ASSYIRGNTEAF